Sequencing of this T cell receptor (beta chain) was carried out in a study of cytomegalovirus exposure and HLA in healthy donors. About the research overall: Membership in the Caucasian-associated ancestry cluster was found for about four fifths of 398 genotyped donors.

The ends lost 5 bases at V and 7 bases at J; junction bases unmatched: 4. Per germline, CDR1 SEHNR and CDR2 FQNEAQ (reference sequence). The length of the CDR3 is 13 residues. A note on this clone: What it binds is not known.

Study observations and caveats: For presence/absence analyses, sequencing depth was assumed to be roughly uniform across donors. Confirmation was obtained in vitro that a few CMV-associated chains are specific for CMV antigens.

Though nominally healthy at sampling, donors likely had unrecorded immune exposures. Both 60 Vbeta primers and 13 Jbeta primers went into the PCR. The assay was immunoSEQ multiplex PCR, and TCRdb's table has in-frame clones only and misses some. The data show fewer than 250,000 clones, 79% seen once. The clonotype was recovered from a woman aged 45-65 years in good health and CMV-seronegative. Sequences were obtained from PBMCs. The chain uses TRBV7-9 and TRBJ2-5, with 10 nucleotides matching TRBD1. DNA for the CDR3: TGTGCCAGCAGCCCGACAGGGGGCGGGACCCAGTACTTC. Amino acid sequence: CASSPTGGGTQYF.